What follows is one T cell receptor beta chain and its context. V was shortened by 3 bases and J by 2 bases, with 8 bases between the two germline ends. The CDR3 contains 14 residues. Looked up from germline, CDR1 is LNHNV and CDR2 is YYDKDF (reference sequence). The record originates from a study of blood T cell repertoires in COVID-19. About the study: T cells, B-cell-depleted T cells, or PBMCs supplied cDNA or gDNA.

Study processing details: Researchers report that nucleated cell counts were estimated from reference gene primer amplification. This table comes from immunoSEQ multiplex PCR, and its TCRdb copy is limited to in-frame clones, with some not included. V and J calls and clone size are given by that table; D and trimming were obtained from the DNA. This table holds more than 130,000 clones, 88% found once. The TCR comes from a man aged 45-60 years with active or convalescent COVID-19. This sequence joins TRBV15 and TRBJ1-5, with D unclear. Specimen: peripheral blood. The CDR3 DNA sequence: TGTGCCACCAGCAGTGGAGGCGGCAATCAGCCCCAGCATTTT. Encoded protein: CATSSGGGNQPQHF.